This T cell receptor (beta chain) was recorded in a study of cytomegalovirus exposure and HLA in healthy donors. Trimming at V came to 2 bases and at J to 2 bases, leaving 6 bases not matched to a gene. Germline assignment: CDR1 SGHVS and CDR2 FNYEAQ. CDR3 length equals 15 residues. This clone has only a few counts. Its antigen is unknown. The donors were in the approximately 130-subject validation cohort, distinct from the approximately 610-subject first cohort. Measured with immunoSEQ multiplex PCR; TCRdb has only the in-frame clones, and not every one. The sample includes 300,000 to 400,000 clones, 80% to 90% of them seen just once. Whole-study findings and limits: There were over 150 TCR beta chains listed as cytomegalovirus-associated. Reports described diagnosis of cytomegalovirus status by the classifier as highly specific and sensitive.

The clonotype originates from a woman in her late teens or twenties in good health and CMV-seronegative. Material: PBMCs. The gene calls are TRBV7-6 and TRBJ2-7, with 7 bases fitting TRBD1. The CDR3 reads CASSLNLGTAYEQYF. In DNA, the CDR3 is TGTGCCAGCAGCTTAAACCTCGGGACAGCCTACGAGCAGTACTTC. The full variable domain, with the rest looked up from reference TRBV7-6 and TRBJ2-7, is GAGVSQSPRYKVTKRGQDVALRCDPISGHVSLYWYRQALGQGPEFLTYFNYEAQQDKSGLPNDRFSAERPEGSISTLTIQRTEQRDSAMYRCASSLNLGTAYEQYFGPGTRLTVT.